This entry features one T cell receptor (beta chain) sequence. Its antigen is not identified. At baseline, cycle 4 day 1, and cycle 7 day 1, blood was sampled. Per germline, CDR1 WSHSY and CDR2 SAAADI. V dropped 8 bases and J dropped 7; count of bases not matched to a gene: 1. This CDR3 is 13 amino acids long. This sample is drawn from a study of OX40 agonist ivuxolimab in advanced cancers. Study summary: Patients receiving dose escalation had hepatocellular carcinoma, melanoma, renal cell or head and neck cancer. Broader study findings: The study did not work out the antigen specificity of the expanded peripheral T cells. Dosing at 0.1 to 3.0 mg/kg was accompanied by clonal expansion of CD4+ and CD8+ blood T cells by week 6.

This table comes from immunoSEQ multiplex PCR, and its TCRdb copy is limited to in-frame clones, with some not included. The table lists approximately 63,000 clones, more than 80% of them singletons. The clonotype was recovered from an adult with an advanced solid tumor such as melanoma, head and neck, liver or kidney cancer. The gene calls are TRBV10-2 and TRBJ2-1, with TRBD2 matching 14 bases. The source was CD4+ or CD8+ T cells sorted from blood, collected in a trial of the OX40 agonist ivuxolimab. This chain's CDR3 is CASWTSGRNEQFF. DNA for the CDR3: TGCGCCAGCTGGACTAGCGGGAGGAATGAGCAGTTCTTC.